The rows below give T cell receptor beta chains drawn from one sample of a study of human T cells and chemical hapten exposure. TCRdb analysed the RACE reads with MiXCR anew, one entry per CDR3 protein. The repertoire holds approximately 32,000 distinct CDR3 sequences, with 5.8% as singletons. The specimen comprised whole blood, sampled in connection with sensitization to the hapten diphenylcyclopropenone (DPC). The receptor set was obtained from a man aged 25 to 40 with alopecia areata. Some clones in this sample may be carry-over from other donors' samples. Both conserved end residues are part of each CDR3. The D gene is left open where the match is weak. Size is stated for part of the rows, as once, few or many counts, or as a class when the clone is expanded.

cdr3_nt: TGCAGTGCTAGAGATCCGACGGGAGTGGGGAATGAGCAGTTCTTC; cdr3_aa: CSARDPTGVGNEQFF; clone_size: many; v_call: TRBV20-1; d_call: NA; j_call: TRBJ2-1
cdr3_nt: TGTGCCAGCAGGCTTGGGACAGGGAATGGCTACACCTTC; cdr3_aa: CASRLGTGNGYTF; clone_size: many; v_call: TRBV6-2/TRBV6-3; d_call: TRBD1; j_call: TRBJ1-2
cdr3_nt: TGCGCCAGCAGCCAAGGGGCGGGACAGGGCGGAGATACGCAGTATTTT; cdr3_aa: CASSQGAGQGGDTQYF; clone_size: once; v_call: TRBV4-3; d_call: TRBD1; j_call: TRBJ2-3
cdr3_nt: TGCGCCAGCAGCCAAGATCCCAGCGGGGGGGCCGGAGATACGCAGTATTTT; cdr3_aa: CASSQDPSGGAGDTQYF; clone_size: many; v_call: TRBV4-1; d_call: TRBD2; j_call: TRBJ2-3
cdr3_nt: TGTGCCAGCAGCTTAAAGGGACAGGGGGGCGGGGACACTGAAGCTTTCTTT; cdr3_aa: CASSLKGQGGGDTEAFF; clone_size: many; v_call: TRBV7-9; d_call: TRBD1; j_call: TRBJ1-1
cdr3_nt: TGCAGTGCTCCCGGGACAGGGATAATTTCGAACATTCAGTACTTC; cdr3_aa: CSAPGTGIISNIQYF; clone_size: many; v_call: TRBV20-1; d_call: TRBD1; j_call: TRBJ2-4
cdr3_nt: TGTGCCAGCAGCCCCGGATGGACAGGGCCTAGCACAGATACGCAGTATTTT; cdr3_aa: CASSPGWTGPSTDTQYF; clone_size: many; v_call: TRBV3-1; d_call: TRBD1; j_call: TRBJ2-3
cdr3_nt: TGTGCCAGCAGTGAAGCAAGGCTGGGGGACACTGAAGCTTTCTTT; cdr3_aa: CASSEARLGDTEAFF; clone_size: medium-sized; v_call: TRBV6-1; d_call: NA; j_call: TRBJ1-1
cdr3_nt: TGTGCCAGCAGCCAGACTCGAGCTTGGGACAGCTCCTACGAGCAGTACTTC; cdr3_aa: CASSQTRAWDSSYEQYF; clone_size: many; v_call: TRBV14; d_call: TRBD1; j_call: TRBJ2-7
cdr3_nt: TGTGCCAGCAGCCTATTCGGACGGGAATGGCCCTCGGGGGCCAACGTCCTGACTTTC; cdr3_aa: CASSLFGREWPSGANVLTF; clone_size: many; v_call: TRBV7-8; d_call: NA; j_call: TRBJ2-6
cdr3_nt: TGTGCCAGCAGCTTTGGGGAATCGGATACGCAGTATTTT; cdr3_aa: CASSFGESDTQYF; clone_size: NA; v_call: TRBV7-2; d_call: NA; j_call: TRBJ2-3
cdr3_nt: TGCAGCGTTGTTAAGGGGCAGAACACTGAAGCTTTCTTT; cdr3_aa: CSVVKGQNTEAFF; clone_size: many; v_call: TRBV29-1; d_call: NA; j_call: TRBJ1-1
cdr3_nt: TGTGCCACCAGCAGAGAAGGGGGTCGGGAACAGCCCCAGCATTTT; cdr3_aa: CATSREGGREQPQHF; clone_size: many; v_call: TRBV15; d_call: NA; j_call: TRBJ1-5
cdr3_nt: TGCAGCGTTGAAGATCCGGGACAGCTTAACTATGGCTACACCTTC; cdr3_aa: CSVEDPGQLNYGYTF; clone_size: many; v_call: TRBV29-1; d_call: TRBD1; j_call: TRBJ1-2
cdr3_nt: TGCGCCAGCAGCCCCGGGACAGGGGGCGAGGCCGGGGAGCTGTTTTTT; cdr3_aa: CASSPGTGGEAGELFF; clone_size: many; v_call: TRBV5-1; d_call: TRBD1; j_call: TRBJ2-2
cdr3_nt: TGTGCCAGCAGCTTAGCTCTAGCGGGAGTCTTCACAGATACGCAGTATTTT; cdr3_aa: CASSLALAGVFTDTQYF; clone_size: many; v_call: TRBV7-2; d_call: TRBD2; j_call: TRBJ2-3